The 20 T cell receptor beta chains presented below share a single source sample, sequenced in a study of OX40 agonist ivuxolimab in advanced cancers. Sequencing was performed with immunoSEQ multiplex PCR; in TCRdb, only in-frame clones are kept and a portion is missing. The sample consists of 50,000 or so clones, 80% to 90% of them appearing once. Material: CD4+ or CD8+ T cells sorted from blood, obtained in a trial of the OX40 agonist ivuxolimab. These receptors came from an adult with an advanced solid tumor such as melanoma, head and neck, liver or kidney cancer.

Here the CDR3 reads CASSMYGGSTDTQYF. Written as DNA, the CDR3 is TGTGCCAGTAGTATGTATGGCGGGAGCACAGATACGCAGTATTTT. The V gene is TRBV19, the J gene TRBJ2-3, with a possible D match to TRBD2 (5 bases). The germline gives CDR1 LNHDA, CDR2 SQIVND (reference sequence). This CDR3 has 15 residues. Trimming pared 3 bases from V and 0 bases from J, leaving 10 bases between.

This clone was observed once. The gene calls are TRBV6-1 and TRBJ2-1; TRBD2 matches 12 bases. Trimming cost V 0 bases and J 8 bases; bases outside gene matches: 2. CDR3 size: 15 residues. Germline loops: CDR1 MNHNS, CDR2 SASEGT. CDR3 sequence reads: CASSEALAGGYEQFF. Here the CDR3 DNA reads TGTGCCAGCAGTGAAGCACTAGCGGGAGGCTATGAGCAGTTCTTC.

The genes are TRBV30 and TRBJ1-6; perhaps TRBD1 as D (5 bases). Trimming left V 1 base short and J 0 bases short, with 16 bases between. Germline CDR1 reads GTSNPN; CDR2 reads SVGIG (reference sequence). The CDR3 extends over 18 amino acids. CDR3 coding DNA: TGTGCCTGGAGTGAAATTGGGCAGGGCCTCTCCTATAATTCACCCCTCCACTTT. Translating gives CAWSEIGQGLSYNSPLHF.

This chain joins TRBV5-1 and TRBJ2-7; 8 positions agree with TRBD1. V lost 4 bases, J lost 6 bases, and 9 bases stayed unmatched. The CDR3 has 14 amino acids. Germline V CDR1 and CDR2: SGHRS, YFSETQ. This chain's CDR3 is CASSLGQGWGEQYF. CDR3 DNA: TGCGCCAGCAGCCTCGGACAGGGATGGGGCGAGCAGTACTTC.

This sequence joins TRBV4-3 and TRBJ1-3; TRBD1 matches at 10 bases. J lost 8 bases, V lost 4 bases, and 5 bases had no gene match. Germline V gene data show CDR1 as LGHNA and CDR2 as YSLEER. The CDR3 length is 14 residues. This CDR3 is CASSPRQGADTIYF. For the CDR3, the DNA is TGCGCCAGCAGCCCACGACAGGGGGCAGACACCATATATTTT.

J is TRBJ2-3 and V is TRBV19; 9 nucleotides line up with TRBD2. Losses at the gene ends were 9 bases for V and 13 bases for J; bases not matched to a gene: 11. This CDR3 is 12 amino acids long. CDR1 is LNHDA, CDR2 SQIVND, per germline (reference sequence). The CDR3 nucleotides are TGTGCCAGCGGGACTGTTAGCGGGAGAAAGTATTTT. It specifies CASGTVSGRKYF.

This clone has only one observation. The gene calls are TRBV4-1 and TRBJ2-5; 10 bases agree with TRBD2. The CDR3 is 16 residues long. The germline gives CDR1 MGHRA, CDR2 YSYEKL. J lost 4 bases, V lost 4 bases, and 9 bases had no gene match. CDR3 sequence: CASSRQLAGVGETQYF. The CDR3 DNA sequence: TGCGCCAGCAGCCGACAGCTAGCGGGAGTGGGAGAGACCCAGTACTTC.

CDR3 sequence reads: CASSLEVGTGVNNEQFF. The CDR3 DNA reads TGCGCCAGCAGCTTGGAGGTAGGGACAGGGGTAAACAATGAGCAGTTCTTC. The gene calls are TRBV5-1 and TRBJ2-1, with TRBD1 identical over 10 bases. Germline V gene data show CDR1 as SGHRS and CDR2 as YFSETQ. Trimming took 0 bases from V and 5 from J; bases not matched to a gene: 8. CDR3 length equals 17 residues.

V gene TRBV15 combines with J gene TRBJ2-3; 16 positions match TRBD2. This CDR3 spans 19 amino acids. The V and J ends lost 5 bases and 3 bases, in that order; junction bases with no gene match: 11. Germline values: CDR1 LNHNV, CDR2 YYDKDF (reference sequence). CDR3 sequence: CATSGGGLAGGPGTDTQYF. CDR3 coding DNA: TGTGCCACCAGCGGGGGGGGACTAGCGGGAGGGCCAGGGACAGATACGCAGTATTTT.

J is TRBJ2-1 and V is TRBV14; 10 bases map to TRBD2. Germline V CDR1 and CDR2: SGHDN, FVKESK. The V gene end was trimmed by 2 bases and the J gene end by 7 bases; junction bases not matched to a gene: 2. The CDR3 extends over 14 amino acids. DNA for the CDR3: TGTGCCAGCAGCCAACAACTAGCGGGAAATGAGCAGTTCTTC. Translated: CASSQQLAGNEQFF.

V usage is TRBV29-1 and J usage is TRBJ2-3; D remains ambiguous. The germline V and J ends were trimmed by 6 bases and 3 bases, with 16 bases remaining between them. This CDR3 has 14 residues. The germline V gene has CDR1 SQVTM and CDR2 ANQGSEA. The CDR3 sequence is CSVQAPSGTDTQYF. The CDR3 DNA reads as TGCAGCGTCCAAGCCCCCTCCGGAACAGATACGCAGTATTTT.

CDR3 amino acids: CASSGRTSGRIKDEQYF. The CDR3 bases are TGTGCCAGCAGCGGAAGGACTAGCGGGAGGATAAAGGACGAGCAGTACTTC. V gene TRBV11-1 combines with J gene TRBJ2-7, with TRBD2 identical over 14 bases. With V trimmed by 5 bases and J by 5 bases, 11 bases remained unmatched. The CDR3 loop spans 17 amino acids. Germline V lookup: CDR1 SGHAT, CDR2 FQDESV (reference sequence).

The gene calls are TRBV28 and TRBJ2-5, with D perhaps being TRBD1 or TRBD2 (5 bases each). V was shortened by 5 bases and J by 1 base, with 14 bases between the two germline ends. This CDR3 comprises 15 residues. Per germline, CDR1 MDHEN and CDR2 SYDVKM. The CDR3 nucleotides are TGTGCCAGCAGTAGCTTGGGACGGATCCAAGAGACCCAGTACTTC. It encodes CASSSLGRIQETQYF.

The chain combines TRBV6-1 with TRBJ2-3; D not resolved. V dropped 5 bases and J dropped 2 bases, with 8 bases sitting between them. The CDR3 has 13 residues. The germline gives CDR1 MNHNS, CDR2 SASEGT. CDR3 DNA sequence: TGTGCCAGCAGTTCTGAAACCACAGATACGCAGTATTTT. It specifies CASSSETTDTQYF.

The chain employs TRBV11-2 and TRBJ2-1; maybe TRBD2 (6 bases). The CDR3 extends over 16 amino acids. V lost 1 base to trimming and J lost 3 bases, with 13 bases between them. Per the germline V gene, CDR1 is SGHAT and CDR2 is FQNNGV. CDR3 coding DNA: TGTGCCAGCAGCTTAGCGAGCGGAGGGAGCTACAATGAGCAGTTCTTC. Amino acids: CASSLASGGSYNEQFF. The complete variable domain, with remaining parts taken from reference TRBV11-2 and TRBJ2-1, reads EAGVAQSPRYKIIEKRQSVAFWCNPISGHATLYWYQQILGQGPKLLIQFQNNGVVDDSQLPKDRFSAERLKGVDSTLKIQPAKLEDSAVYLCASSLASGGSYNEQFFGPGTRLTVL.

CDR3 loop: CASSLLATHQYF. In DNA, the CDR3 is TGTGCCAGCAGCTTACTAGCGACGCATCAGTACTTC. This rearrangement joins TRBV11-2 to TRBJ2-7; TRBD2 is a possible D gene (6 bases). The V gene lost 2 bases and the J gene lost 10 bases, with 12 bases spanning the gap. CDR1 and CDR2 from the germline V gene are SGHAT and FQNNGV. CDR3 length: 12 residues.

The J gene is TRBJ2-3, the V gene TRBV6-5, with a possible D match to TRBD2 (6 bases). This CDR3 has 15 amino acids. Germline V CDR1 and CDR2: MNHEY, SVGAGI. V was cut by 4 bases and J by 2 bases, with 13 bases left in between. The DNA of the CDR3 is TGTGCCAGCAGTTCAACGGGGGAATCCACAGATACGCAGTATTTT. Residues: CASSSTGESTDTQYF.

The chain joins TRBV6-5 to TRBJ2-2; no firm D call. Between the trimmed V and J ends, which lost 2 bases and 6 bases, there was a span of 7 bases. The CDR3 contains 13 residues. CDR1 MNHEY and CDR2 SVGAGI come from the germline V gene. The CDR3 protein is CASSYGRPGELFF. CDR3 sequence (DNA): TGTGCCAGCAGTTACGGCAGGCCCGGGGAGCTGTTTTTT.

With regard to this clone: Other nucleotide sequences from this sample produce the same CDR3. This chain connects TRBV30 to TRBJ1-2; 7 bases are a match to TRBD1. From germline, CDR1 is GTSNPN and CDR2 SVGIG (reference sequence). The CDR3 has 13 amino acids. The junction had 7 bases not matched to a gene; V was cut back by 2 bases and J by 7 bases. CDR3 residues: CAWSFDRDAGYTF. The CDR3 nucleotides read TGTGCCTGGAGTTTCGACAGGGATGCTGGCTACACCTTC.

This clone is a singleton in its sample. The genes are TRBV7-2 and TRBJ2-5; 10 nucleotides agree with TRBD2. CDR1 SGHTA and CDR2 FQGNSA come from the germline V gene. After removal of 1 base from V and 7 bases from J, the junction contained 9 bases not matched to a gene. There are 16 residues in the CDR3. CDR3 sequence reads: CASSLGGTSGIGTQYF. Written as DNA, the CDR3 is TGTGCCAGCAGCTTAGGTGGAACTAGCGGGATTGGGACCCAGTACTTC.